The TCR beta chain described here comes from a study of CD8 T cells in ankylosing spondylitis. Study-wide findings and caveats: Among TCR beta sequences, a motif of eight highly homologous variants appeared characteristic of ankylosing spondylitis blood.

Each CDR3 protein gets one entry after TCRdb re-called the 5' RACE reads with MiXCR. This sample has some 220,000 distinct CDR3 sequences, with about 6.7% found just once. This clonotype came up many times. Its antigen is not known. The CDR3 runs to 12 residues. From germline, CDR1 is SQVTM and CDR2 ANQGSEA. This clonotype was sampled from a male donor with ankylosing spondylitis. Sequencing was carried out using blood, either unsorted or a sorted T cell fraction (not recorded which). The V and J genes are TRBV29-1 and TRBJ1-2; TRBD1 is a possible D gene (5 bases). This CDR3 reads CGGEGNDYGYTF. The CDR3 nucleotides are TGCGGGGGGGAAGGGAATGACTATGGCTACACCTTC.